This T cell receptor (beta chain) derives from a study of control samples from healthy donors and cancer patients. The V and J ends lost 6 bases and 9 bases, in that order; junction bases with no gene match: 7. The CDR3 length is 13 residues. Per the germline V gene, CDR1 is MNHEY and CDR2 is SVGAGI. This table comes from immunoSEQ multiplex PCR, and its TCRdb copy is limited to in-frame clones, with some not included. The sample carries about 100,000 clones, around four fifths recorded once. This clone was recorded at least ten times. The sequence was obtained from a man aged 30-40 years in good health. Sequenced: blood. This chain joins TRBV6-5 and TRBJ2-4; TRBD2 agrees at 8 bases. As DNA, the CDR3 is TGTGCCAGCAGGGGACTAGATCGGGCCATTCAGTACTTC. This translates into CASRGLDRAIQYF.